The 7 T cell receptor beta chains listed next were all sequenced from one sample in a study of spatial heterogeneity in lung cancer. A single record per CDR3 protein comes from TCRdb applying MiXCR to the 5' RACE reads. The sample shows roughly 80,000 distinct CDR3 sequences, around 7.3% of them seen only once. Time point in this sample: sample taken at primary tumor resection. The sequences come from PBMCs, collected at surgery. The source is a male donor with early-stage non-small cell lung cancer.

This clonotype showed up many times. The V gene is TRBV27, the J gene TRBJ2-5; D is undetermined. The CDR3 runs to 12 residues. Per the germline V gene, CDR1 is MNHEY and CDR2 is SMNVEV (reference sequence). Trimming removed 5 bases from V and 7 bases from J, with 11 bases in between. The CDR3 bases are TGTGCCAGCAGTGAAGTAAGAGGGACCCAGTACTTC. It encodes CASSEVRGTQYF.

This clonotype was counted between two and nine times. The rearrangement uses TRBV4-1 and TRBJ2-7, with 10 positions matching TRBD2. This CDR3 has 18 residues. The J segment lost 1 base and the V segment lost 0 bases, leaving 9 bases of the junction unmatched. CDR1 and CDR2 from the germline V gene are MGHRA and YSYEKL. The CDR3 DNA follows: TGCGCCAGCAGCCAAGATCCAGCGGGAGGGCTCCTTTCCTACGAGCAGTACTTC. Protein product: CASSQDPAGGLLSYEQYF.

This clonotype was seen a few times. The J gene is TRBJ2-1, the V gene TRBV6-6, with 7 bases matching TRBD2. J was trimmed by 9 bases and V by 0 bases; bases with no gene match: 8. The CDR3 runs 15 residues. The germline V gene encodes CDR1 MNHNY and CDR2 SVGAGI (reference sequence). The CDR3 DNA reads as TGTGCCAGCAGTTACTCGCTAGCGGCAGGAGGTGAGCAGTTCTTC. It specifies CASSYSLAAGGEQFF.

To note about this clonotype: One junction end disagrees with the germline gene, perhaps due to a read error. The rearrangement links TRBV12-3 or TRBV12-4 to TRBJ1-2, with D perhaps TRBD1 (5 bases). The CDR3 is 15 residues long. The CDR3 coding sequence is TGTACCAGCAGTCGAGGTGGGTGGGGCGACTATGGCTACACCTTC. Protein product: CTSSRGGWGDYGYTF.

This clonotype was observed many times. The genes are TRBV29-1 and TRBJ1-2, with D hard to call. CDR3 length equals 12 residues. Germline V lookup: CDR1 SQVTM, CDR2 ANQGSEA. Trimming shortened V by 6 bases and J by 1 base, and 9 bases separated the two germline ends. This chain's CDR3 is CSVSELNYGYTF. As DNA, the CDR3 is TGCAGCGTCTCCGAGCTTAACTATGGCTACACCTTC.

This clonotype turned up a few times. V usage is TRBV27 and J usage is TRBJ1-5, with TRBD1 identical over 9 bases. The CDR3 contains 14 residues. CDR1 and CDR2 from the germline V gene are MNHEY and SMNVEV (reference sequence). After removal of 5 bases from V and 6 bases from J, the junction contained 5 bases not matched to a gene. This CDR3 is CASSTGQGSQPQHF. CDR3 nucleotide sequence: TGTGCCAGCAGTACGGGACAGGGTAGTCAGCCCCAGCATTTT.

This clonotype was seen more than once but under ten times. This chain uses TRBV7-2 with TRBJ1-4; tentative D call: TRBD1 (5 bases). The CDR3 extends over 14 amino acids. Germline assignment: CDR1 SGHTA and CDR2 FQGNSA. V lost 2 bases to trimming and J lost 8 bases, with 12 bases between them. The CDR3 DNA reads TGTGCCAGCAGCTTATGGCAGGGTGGCGAAAAACTGTTTTTT. Translation: CASSLWQGGEKLFF.